This T cell receptor beta chain was recorded in a study of T cell repertoires in cytomegalovirus infection. Study background: Public TCR beta signature analysis indicated the presence of both CMV infection and matching HLA type.

TCRdb called the reads again in MiXCR, with one record for every CDR3 protein. The data contain roughly 920,000 distinct CDR3 sequences, less than 35% of them seen just once; the ten biggest clones take up more than 12%. To note about this clonotype: What it binds is not known.

The CDR3 covers 14 residues. Germline V gene lookup returns CDR1 LGHNA and CDR2 YNFKEQ. V lost 1 base and J 4 bases, leaving 10 bases between the germline ends. Findings and limits, study-wide: CMV-specific TCR beta clonotypes restricted by HLA-C dominated the ex vivo response.

Sequencing used cultured CD8+ T cells from PBMCs, obtained from culture after CMV antigen stimulation. The chain joins TRBV4-2 to TRBJ1-1; D unresolved. The clonotype comes from a human donor in good health (CMV status not recorded). Some clones in this sample may be carry-over from other donors' samples. The CDR3 region has the DNA TGTGCCAGCAGCCAAGGCGGGGTGGGCACTGAAGCTTTCTTT. Its translation: CASSQGGVGTEAFF.